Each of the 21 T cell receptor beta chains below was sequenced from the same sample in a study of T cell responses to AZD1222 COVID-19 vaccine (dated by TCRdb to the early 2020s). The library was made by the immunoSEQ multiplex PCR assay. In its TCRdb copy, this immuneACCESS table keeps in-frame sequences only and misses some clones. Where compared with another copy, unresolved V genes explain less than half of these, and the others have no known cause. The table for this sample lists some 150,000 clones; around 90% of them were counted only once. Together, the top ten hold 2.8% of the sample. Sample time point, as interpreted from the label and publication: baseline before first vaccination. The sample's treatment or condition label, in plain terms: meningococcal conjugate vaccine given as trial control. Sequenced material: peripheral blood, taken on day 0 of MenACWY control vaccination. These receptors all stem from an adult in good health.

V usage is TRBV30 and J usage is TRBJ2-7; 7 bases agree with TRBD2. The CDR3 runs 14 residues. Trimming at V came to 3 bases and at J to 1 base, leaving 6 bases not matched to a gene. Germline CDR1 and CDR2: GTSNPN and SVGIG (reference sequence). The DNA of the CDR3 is TGTGCCTGGAGGACTTGGGGGGGTTCCTACGAGCAGTACTTC. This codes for CAWRTWGGSYEQYF.

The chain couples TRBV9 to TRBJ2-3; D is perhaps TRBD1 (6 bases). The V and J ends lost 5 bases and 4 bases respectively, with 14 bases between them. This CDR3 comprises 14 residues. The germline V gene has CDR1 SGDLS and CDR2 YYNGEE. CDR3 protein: CASRAVQGADTQYF. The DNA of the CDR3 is TGTGCCAGCAGAGCTGTACAGGGAGCAGATACGCAGTATTTT.

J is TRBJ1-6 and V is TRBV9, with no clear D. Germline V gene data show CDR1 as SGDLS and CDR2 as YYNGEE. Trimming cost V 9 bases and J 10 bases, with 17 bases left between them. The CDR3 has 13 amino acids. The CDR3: CATAAGVASPLHF. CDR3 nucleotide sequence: TGTGCCACCGCGGCAGGTGTAGCCTCACCCCTCCACTTT.

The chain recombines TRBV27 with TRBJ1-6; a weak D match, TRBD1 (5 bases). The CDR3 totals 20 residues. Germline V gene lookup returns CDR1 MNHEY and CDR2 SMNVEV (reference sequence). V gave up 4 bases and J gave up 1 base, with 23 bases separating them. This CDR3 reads CASSSGREGRRWSYNSPLHF. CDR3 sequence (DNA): TGTGCCAGCAGTTCAGGCCGGGAGGGGAGGAGGTGGTCCTATAATTCACCCCTCCACTTT.

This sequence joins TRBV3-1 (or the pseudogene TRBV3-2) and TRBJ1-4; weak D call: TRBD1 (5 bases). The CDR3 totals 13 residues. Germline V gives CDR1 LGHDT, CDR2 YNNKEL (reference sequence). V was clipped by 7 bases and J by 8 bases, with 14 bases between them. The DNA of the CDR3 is TGTGCCAGCAAGGGGTGGGAAAGGGAAAAACTGTTTTTT. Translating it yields CASKGWEREKLFF.

CDR3 nucleotide sequence: TGTGCCAGCAGCGTAGGGGGAAGCAATCAGCCCCAGCATTTT. Translated, it gives CASSVGGSNQPQHF. This chain uses TRBV9 with TRBJ1-5; no clear D. Germline loops: CDR1 SGDLS, CDR2 YYNGEE. V was clipped by 0 bases and J by 1 base, with 5 bases between them. This CDR3 comprises 14 residues.

For the CDR3, the DNA is TGTGCCAGCAGCCCCCCCAGGGGAAACAATGAGCAGTTCTTC. Encoded protein: CASSPPRGNNEQFF. This chain links TRBV21-1 with TRBJ2-1; TRBD1, the D gene given by the table, was not confirmed from the DNA. TRBV21-1 is recorded as a pseudogene. The CDR3 is made up of 14 amino acids.

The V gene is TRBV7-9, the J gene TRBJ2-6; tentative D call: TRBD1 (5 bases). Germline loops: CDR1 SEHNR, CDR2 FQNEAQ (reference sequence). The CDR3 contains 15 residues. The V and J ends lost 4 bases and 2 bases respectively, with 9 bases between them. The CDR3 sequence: CASSWLGPGANVLTF. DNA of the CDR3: TGTGCCAGCAGCTGGTTGGGGCCTGGGGCCAACGTCCTGACTTTC.

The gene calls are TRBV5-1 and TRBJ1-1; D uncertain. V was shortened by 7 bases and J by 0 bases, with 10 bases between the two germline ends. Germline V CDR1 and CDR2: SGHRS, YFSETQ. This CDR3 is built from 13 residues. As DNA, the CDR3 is TGCGCCAGCCATCGGACCATGAACACTGAAGCTTTCTTT. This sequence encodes CASHRTMNTEAFF.

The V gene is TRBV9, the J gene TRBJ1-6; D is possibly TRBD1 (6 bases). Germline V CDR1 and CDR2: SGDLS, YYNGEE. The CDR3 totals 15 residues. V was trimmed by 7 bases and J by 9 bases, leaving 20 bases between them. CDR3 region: CASAGWDTVGSPLHF. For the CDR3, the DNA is TGTGCCAGCGCCGGGTGGGACACGGTTGGTTCACCCCTCCACTTT.

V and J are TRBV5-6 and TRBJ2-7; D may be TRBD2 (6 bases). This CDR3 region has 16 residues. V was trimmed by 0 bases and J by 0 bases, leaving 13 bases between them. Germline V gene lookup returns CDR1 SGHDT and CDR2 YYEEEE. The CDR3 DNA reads TGTGCCAGCAGCTTGGCGGGACTGGGGGGCTCCTACGAGCAGTACTTC. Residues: CASSLAGLGGSYEQYF.

The CDR3 bases are TGTGCCAGCAGACAAGACAGGGCCACCTACGAGCAGTACTTC. Protein sequence: CASRQDRATYEQYF. The chain carries TRBV11-2 and TRBJ2-7; TRBD1 matches at 7 bases. The trim removed 6 bases at V and 2 bases at J, leaving 7 bases unmatched. Germline loops: CDR1 SGHAT, CDR2 FQNNGV. The CDR3 runs to 14 residues. The whole variable domain, remainder taken from reference TRBV11-2 and TRBJ2-7, is EAGVAQSPRYKIIEKRQSVAFWCNPISGHATLYWYQQILGQGPKLLIQFQNNGVVDDSQLPKDRFSAERLKGVDSTLKIQPAKLEDSAVYLCASRQDRATYEQYFGPGTRLTVT.

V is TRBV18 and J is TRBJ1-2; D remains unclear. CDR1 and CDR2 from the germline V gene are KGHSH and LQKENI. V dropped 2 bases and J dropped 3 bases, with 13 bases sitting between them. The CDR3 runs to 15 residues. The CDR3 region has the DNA TGTGCCAGCTCACCAAGGGCCCGCCAGGACTATGGCTACACCTTC. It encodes CASSPRARQDYGYTF.

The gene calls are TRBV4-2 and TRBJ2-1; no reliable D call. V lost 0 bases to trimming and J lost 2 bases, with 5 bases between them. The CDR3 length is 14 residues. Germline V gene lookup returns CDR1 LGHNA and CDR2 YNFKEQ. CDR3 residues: CASSQDAAYNEQFF. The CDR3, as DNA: TGTGCCAGCAGCCAAGATGCGGCCTACAATGAGCAGTTCTTC.

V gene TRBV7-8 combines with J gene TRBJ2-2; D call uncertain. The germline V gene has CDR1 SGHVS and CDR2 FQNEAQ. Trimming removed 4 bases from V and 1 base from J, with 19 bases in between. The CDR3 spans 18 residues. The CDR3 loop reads CASSSLVRPRLNTGELFF. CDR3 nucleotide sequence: TGTGCCAGCAGCTCATTAGTTAGACCCCGGCTGAACACCGGGGAGCTGTTTTTT.

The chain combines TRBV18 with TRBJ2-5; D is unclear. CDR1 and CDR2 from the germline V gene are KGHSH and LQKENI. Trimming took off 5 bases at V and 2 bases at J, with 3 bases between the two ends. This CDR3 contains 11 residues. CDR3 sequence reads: CASSSQETQYF. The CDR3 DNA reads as TGTGCCAGCTCATCACAAGAGACCCAGTACTTC.

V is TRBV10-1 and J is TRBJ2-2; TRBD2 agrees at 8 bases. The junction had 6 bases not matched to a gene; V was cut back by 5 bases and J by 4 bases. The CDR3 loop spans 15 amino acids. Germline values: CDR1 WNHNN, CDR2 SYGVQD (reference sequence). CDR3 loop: CASSPGGASTGELFF. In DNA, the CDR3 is TGCGCCAGCAGTCCCGGGGGGGCGAGCACCGGGGAGCTGTTTTTT.

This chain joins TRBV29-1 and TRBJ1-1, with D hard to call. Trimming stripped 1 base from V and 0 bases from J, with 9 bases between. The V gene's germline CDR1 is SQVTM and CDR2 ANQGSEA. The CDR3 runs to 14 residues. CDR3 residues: CSVEGAGLNTEAFF. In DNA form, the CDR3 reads TGCAGCGTTGAAGGGGCAGGTCTGAACACTGAAGCTTTCTTT.

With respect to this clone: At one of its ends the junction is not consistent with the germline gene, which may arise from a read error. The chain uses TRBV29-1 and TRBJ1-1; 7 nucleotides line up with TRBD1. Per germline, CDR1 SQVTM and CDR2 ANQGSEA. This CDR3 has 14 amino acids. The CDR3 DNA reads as TGCAGCGTTGAAGCCTTACAGGGGAACCCTGAAGCTTTCTTT. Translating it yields CSVEALQGNPEAFF.

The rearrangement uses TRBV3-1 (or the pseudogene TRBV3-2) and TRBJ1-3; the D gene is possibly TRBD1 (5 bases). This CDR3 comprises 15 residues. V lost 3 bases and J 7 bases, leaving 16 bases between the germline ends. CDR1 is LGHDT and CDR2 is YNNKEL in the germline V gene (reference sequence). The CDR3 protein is CASSHLAGSRNTIYF. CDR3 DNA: TGTGCCAGCAGCCATCTAGCAGGGTCAAGGAACACCATATATTTT.

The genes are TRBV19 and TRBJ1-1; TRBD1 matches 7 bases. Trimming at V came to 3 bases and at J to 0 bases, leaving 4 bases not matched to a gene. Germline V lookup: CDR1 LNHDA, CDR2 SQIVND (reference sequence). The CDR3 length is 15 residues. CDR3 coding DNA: TGTGCCAGTAGTATGGGGGACAGATTGAACACTGAAGCTTTCTTT. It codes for CASSMGDRLNTEAFF.